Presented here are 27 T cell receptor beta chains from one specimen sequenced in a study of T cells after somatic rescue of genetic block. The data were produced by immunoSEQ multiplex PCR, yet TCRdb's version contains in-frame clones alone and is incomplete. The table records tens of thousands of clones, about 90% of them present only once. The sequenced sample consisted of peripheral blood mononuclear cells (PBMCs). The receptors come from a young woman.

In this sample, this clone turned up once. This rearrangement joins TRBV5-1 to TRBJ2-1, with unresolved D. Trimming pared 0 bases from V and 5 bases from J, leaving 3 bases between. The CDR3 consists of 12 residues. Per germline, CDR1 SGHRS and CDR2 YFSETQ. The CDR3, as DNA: TGCGCCAGCAGCTTGGACCACAATGAGCAGTTCTTC. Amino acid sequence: CASSLDHNEQFF.

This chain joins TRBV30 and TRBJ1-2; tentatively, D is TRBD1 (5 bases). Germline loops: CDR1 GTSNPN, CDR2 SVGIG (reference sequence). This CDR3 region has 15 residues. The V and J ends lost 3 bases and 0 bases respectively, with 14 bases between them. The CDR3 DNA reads TGTGCCTGGAGGATTACAGGCATTTCTAACTATGGCTACACCTTC. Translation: CAWRITGISNYGYTF.

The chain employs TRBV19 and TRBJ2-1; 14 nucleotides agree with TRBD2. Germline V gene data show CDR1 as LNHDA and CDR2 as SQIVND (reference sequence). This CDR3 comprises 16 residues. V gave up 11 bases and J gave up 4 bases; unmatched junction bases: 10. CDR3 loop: CASGTSGREGYNEQFF. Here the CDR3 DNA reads TGTGCCTCGGGGACTAGCGGGAGAGAAGGGTACAATGAGCAGTTCTTC.

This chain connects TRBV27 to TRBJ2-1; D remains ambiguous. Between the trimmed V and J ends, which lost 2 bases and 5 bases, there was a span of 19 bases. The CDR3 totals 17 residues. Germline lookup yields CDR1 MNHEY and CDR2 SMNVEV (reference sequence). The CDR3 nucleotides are TGTGCCAGCAGTTTACCCCCGGGCACTAAAAGGGACAATGAGCAGTTCTTC. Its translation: CASSLPPGTKRDNEQFF.

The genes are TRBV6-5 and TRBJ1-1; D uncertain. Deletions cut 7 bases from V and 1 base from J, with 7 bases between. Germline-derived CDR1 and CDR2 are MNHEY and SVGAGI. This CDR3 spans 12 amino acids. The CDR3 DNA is TGTGCCAGCAAGGTCGGGAACACTGAAGCTTTCTTT. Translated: CASKVGNTEAFF.

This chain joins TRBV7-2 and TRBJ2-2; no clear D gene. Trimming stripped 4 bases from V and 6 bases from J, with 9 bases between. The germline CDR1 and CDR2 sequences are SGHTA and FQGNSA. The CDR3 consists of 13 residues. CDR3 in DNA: TGTGCCAGCAGCTCCGCCCGATCCGGGGAGCTGTTTTTT. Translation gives CASSSARSGELFF.

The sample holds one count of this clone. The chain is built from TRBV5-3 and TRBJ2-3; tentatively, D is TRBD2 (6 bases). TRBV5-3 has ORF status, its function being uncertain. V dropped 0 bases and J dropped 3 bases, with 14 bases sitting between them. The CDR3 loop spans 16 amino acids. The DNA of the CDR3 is TGTGCCAGAAGCTTGGTGGCGGGGATCGGGACAGATACGCAGTATTTT. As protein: CARSLVAGIGTDTQYF.

The CDR3 sequence: CASSFRHGTGVFTEAFF. Here the CDR3 DNA reads TGTGCCAGCAGTTTTAGGCACGGGACAGGGGTTTTCACTGAAGCTTTCTTT. The J gene is TRBJ1-1, the V gene TRBV28; 10 nucleotides align to TRBD1. V lost 3 bases, J lost 4 bases, and 11 bases stayed unmatched. This CDR3 has 17 residues. Germline CDR1 reads MDHEN; CDR2 reads SYDVKM.

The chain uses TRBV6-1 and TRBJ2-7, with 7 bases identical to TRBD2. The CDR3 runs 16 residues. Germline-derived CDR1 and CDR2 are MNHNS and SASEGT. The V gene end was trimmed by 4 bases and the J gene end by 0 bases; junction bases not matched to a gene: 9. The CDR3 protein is CASSGTLGGSSYEQYF. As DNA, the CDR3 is TGTGCCAGCAGTGGGACCCTTGGCGGGAGCTCCTACGAGCAGTACTTC.

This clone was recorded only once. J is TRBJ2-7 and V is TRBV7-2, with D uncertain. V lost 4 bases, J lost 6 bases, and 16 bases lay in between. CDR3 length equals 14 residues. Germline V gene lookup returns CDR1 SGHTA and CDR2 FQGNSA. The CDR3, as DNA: TGTGCCAGCAGCTCGACCCTTTTCCTGGTCGAGCAGTACTTC. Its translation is CASSSTLFLVEQYF.

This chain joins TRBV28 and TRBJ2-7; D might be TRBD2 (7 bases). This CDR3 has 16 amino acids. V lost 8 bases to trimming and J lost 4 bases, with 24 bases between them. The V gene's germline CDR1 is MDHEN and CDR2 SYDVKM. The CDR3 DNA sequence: TGTGCCAGCCCACCTAAGGGGGGGAATGATCTTTACGAGCAGTACTTC. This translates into CASPPKGGNDLYEQYF.

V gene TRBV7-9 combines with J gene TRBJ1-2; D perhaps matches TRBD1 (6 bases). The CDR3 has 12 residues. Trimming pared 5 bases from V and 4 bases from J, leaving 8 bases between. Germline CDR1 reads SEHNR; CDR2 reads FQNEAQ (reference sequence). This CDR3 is CASSNRAYGYTF. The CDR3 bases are TGTGCCAGCAGCAACAGGGCCTATGGCTACACCTTC.

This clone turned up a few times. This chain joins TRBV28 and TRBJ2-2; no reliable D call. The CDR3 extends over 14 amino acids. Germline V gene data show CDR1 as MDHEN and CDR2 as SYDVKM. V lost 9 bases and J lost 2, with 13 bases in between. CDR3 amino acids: CASAKHRNTGELFF. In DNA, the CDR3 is TGTGCCAGTGCTAAGCACCGAAACACCGGGGAGCTGTTTTTT. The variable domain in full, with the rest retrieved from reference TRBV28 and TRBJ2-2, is DVKVTQSSRYLVKRTGEKVFLECVQDMDHENMFWYRQDPGLGLRLIYFSYDVKMKEKGDIPEGYSVSREKKERFSLILESASTNQTSMYLCASAKHRNTGELFFGEGSRLTVL.

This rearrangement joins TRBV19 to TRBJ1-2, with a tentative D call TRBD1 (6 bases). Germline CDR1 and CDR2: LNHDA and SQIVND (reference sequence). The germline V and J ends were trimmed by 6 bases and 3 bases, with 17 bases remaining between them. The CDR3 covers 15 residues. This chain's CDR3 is CASSRGQLRDYGYTF. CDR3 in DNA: TGTGCCAGTAGCCGGGGACAACTTCGGGACTATGGCTACACCTTC.

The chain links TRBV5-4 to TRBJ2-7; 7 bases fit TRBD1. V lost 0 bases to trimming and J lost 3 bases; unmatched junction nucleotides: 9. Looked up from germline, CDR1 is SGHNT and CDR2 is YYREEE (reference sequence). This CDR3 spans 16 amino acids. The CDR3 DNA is TGTGCCAGCAGCTTGGGGGGCGGCAGGGGGTTCTACGAGCAGTACTTC. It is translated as CASSLGGGRGFYEQYF.

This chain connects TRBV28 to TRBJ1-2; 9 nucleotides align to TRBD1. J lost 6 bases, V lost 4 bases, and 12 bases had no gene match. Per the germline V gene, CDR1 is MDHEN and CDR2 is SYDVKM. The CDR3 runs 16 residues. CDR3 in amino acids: CASSSTLGTGGDGYTF. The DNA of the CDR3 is TGTGCCAGCAGTTCCACCCTTGGAACAGGGGGCGATGGCTACACCTTC.

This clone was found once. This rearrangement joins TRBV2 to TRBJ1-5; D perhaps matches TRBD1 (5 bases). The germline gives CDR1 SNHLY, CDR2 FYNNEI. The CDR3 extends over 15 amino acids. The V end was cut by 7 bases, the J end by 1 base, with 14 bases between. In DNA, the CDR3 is TGTGCCAGCACGTTGGGGGGAAACAGCAATCAGCCCCAGCATTTT. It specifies CASTLGGNSNQPQHF.

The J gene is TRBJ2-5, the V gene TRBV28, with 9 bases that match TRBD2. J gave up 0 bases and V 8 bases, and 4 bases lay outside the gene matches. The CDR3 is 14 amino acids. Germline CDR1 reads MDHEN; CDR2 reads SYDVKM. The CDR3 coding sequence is TGTGCCAGCTTACTAGCGGGTGACCAAGAGACCCAGTACTTC. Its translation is CASLLAGDQETQYF.

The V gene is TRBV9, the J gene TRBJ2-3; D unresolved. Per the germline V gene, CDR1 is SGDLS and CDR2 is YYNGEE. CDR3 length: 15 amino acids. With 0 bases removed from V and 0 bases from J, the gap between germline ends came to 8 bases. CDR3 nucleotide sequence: TGTGCCAGCAGCGTAGCAGCCCGGAGCACAGATACGCAGTATTTT. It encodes CASSVAARSTDTQYF.

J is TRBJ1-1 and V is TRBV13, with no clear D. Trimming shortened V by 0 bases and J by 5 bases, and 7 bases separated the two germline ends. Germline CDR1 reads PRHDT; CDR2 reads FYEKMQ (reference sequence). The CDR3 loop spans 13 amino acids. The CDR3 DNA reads TGTGCCAGCAGCTTAGGGCCGAGAACTGAAGCTTTCTTT. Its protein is CASSLGPRTEAFF. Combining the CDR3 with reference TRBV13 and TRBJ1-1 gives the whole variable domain AAGVIQSPRHLIKEKRETATLKCYPIPRHDTVYWYQQGPGQDPQFLISFYEKMQSDKGSIPDRFSAQQFSDYHSELNMSSLELGDSALYFCASSLGPRTEAFFGQGTRLTVV.

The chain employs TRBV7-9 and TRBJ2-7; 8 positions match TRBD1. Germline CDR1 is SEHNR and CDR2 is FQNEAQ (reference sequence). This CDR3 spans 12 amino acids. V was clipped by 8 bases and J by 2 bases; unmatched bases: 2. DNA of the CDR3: TGTGCCAGCGCGGGACAGGCCTACGAGCAGTACTTC. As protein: CASAGQAYEQYF.

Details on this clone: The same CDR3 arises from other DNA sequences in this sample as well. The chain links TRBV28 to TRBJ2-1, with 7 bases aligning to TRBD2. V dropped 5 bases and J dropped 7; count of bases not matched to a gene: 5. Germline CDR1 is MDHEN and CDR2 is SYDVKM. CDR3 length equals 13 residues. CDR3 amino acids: CASSPGGRNEQFF. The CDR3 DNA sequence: TGTGCCAGCAGTCCCGGGGGGAGGAATGAGCAGTTCTTC.

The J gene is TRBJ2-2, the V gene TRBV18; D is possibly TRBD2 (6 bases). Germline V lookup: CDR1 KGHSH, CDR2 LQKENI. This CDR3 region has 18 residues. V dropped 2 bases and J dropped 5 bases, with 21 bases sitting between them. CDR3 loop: CASSPSTGVTGGTGELFF. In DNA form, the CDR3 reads TGTGCCAGCTCACCATCTACGGGAGTGACCGGAGGGACCGGGGAGCTGTTTTTT.

This CDR3 is CASSRGRGLVNTEAFF. Here the CDR3 DNA reads TGTGCCAGCAGCCGGGGAAGGGGGCTCGTGAACACTGAAGCTTTCTTT. This chain links TRBV5-6 with TRBJ1-1, with 7 bases lining up with TRBD1. CDR1 SGHDT and CDR2 YYEEEE come from the germline V gene. This CDR3 is built from 16 residues. The junction had 9 bases not matched to a gene; V was cut back by 4 bases and J by 0 bases.

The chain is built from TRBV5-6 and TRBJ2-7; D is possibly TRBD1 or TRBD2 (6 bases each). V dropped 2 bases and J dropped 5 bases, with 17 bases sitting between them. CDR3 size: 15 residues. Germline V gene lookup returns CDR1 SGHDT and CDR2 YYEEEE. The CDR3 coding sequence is TGTGCCAGCAGCTTTAGGGGGGCGCACATGGACGAGCAGTACTTC. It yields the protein CASSFRGAHMDEQYF.

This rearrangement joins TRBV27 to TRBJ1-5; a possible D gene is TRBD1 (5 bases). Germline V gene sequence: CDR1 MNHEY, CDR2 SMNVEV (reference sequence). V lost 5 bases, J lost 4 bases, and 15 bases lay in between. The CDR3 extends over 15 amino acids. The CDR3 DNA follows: TGTGCCAGCAGTGCACGGGGGTTCGGAAATCAGCCCCAGCATTTT. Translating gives CASSARGFGNQPQHF.

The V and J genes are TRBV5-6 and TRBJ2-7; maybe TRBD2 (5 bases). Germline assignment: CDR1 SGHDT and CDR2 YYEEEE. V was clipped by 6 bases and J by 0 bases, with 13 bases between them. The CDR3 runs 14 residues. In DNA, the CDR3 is TGTGCCAGCACCCCGGGGTGGACCTCCTACGAGCAGTACTTC. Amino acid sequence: CASTPGWTSYEQYF.